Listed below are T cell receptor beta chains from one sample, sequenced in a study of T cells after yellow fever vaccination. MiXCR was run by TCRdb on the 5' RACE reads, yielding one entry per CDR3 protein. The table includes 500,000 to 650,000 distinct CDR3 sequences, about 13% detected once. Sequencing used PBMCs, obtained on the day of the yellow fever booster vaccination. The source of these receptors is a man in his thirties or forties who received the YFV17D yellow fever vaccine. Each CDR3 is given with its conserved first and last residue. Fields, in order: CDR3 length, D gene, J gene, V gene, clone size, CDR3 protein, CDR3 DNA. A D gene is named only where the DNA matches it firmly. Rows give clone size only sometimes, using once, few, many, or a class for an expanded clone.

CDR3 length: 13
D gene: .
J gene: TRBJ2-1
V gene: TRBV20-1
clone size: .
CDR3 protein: CSARGQTRDEQFF
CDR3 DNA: TGCAGTGCTAGAGGACAGACTAGAGATGAGCAGTTCTTC

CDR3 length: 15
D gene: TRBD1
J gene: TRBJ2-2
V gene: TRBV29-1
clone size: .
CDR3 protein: CSVSGQGAPTGELFF
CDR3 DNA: TGCAGCGTCTCGGGACAGGGGGCGCCTACCGGGGAGCTGTTTTTT

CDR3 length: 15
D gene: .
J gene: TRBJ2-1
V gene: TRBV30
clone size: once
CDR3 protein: CAWKVYGRGGSEQFF
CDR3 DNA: TGTGCCTGGAAGGTGTACGGGAGAGGTGGGAGTGAGCAGTTCTTC

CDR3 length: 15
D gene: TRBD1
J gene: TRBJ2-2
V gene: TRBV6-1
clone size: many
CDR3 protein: CASRTGTANTGELFF
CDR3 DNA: TGTGCCAGCAGGACCGGGACAGCGAACACCGGGGAGCTGTTTTTT

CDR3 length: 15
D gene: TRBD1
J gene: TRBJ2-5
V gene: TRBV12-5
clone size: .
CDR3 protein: CASGLATGARGAQYF
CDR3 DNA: TGTGCTAGTGGTTTGGCGACAGGGGCAAGAGGGGCCCAGTACTTC

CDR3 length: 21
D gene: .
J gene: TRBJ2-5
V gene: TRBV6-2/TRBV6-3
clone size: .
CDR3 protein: CASSRTPQGAQNAVLRETQYF
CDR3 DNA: TGTGCCAGCAGCCGTACCCCACAAGGGGCGCAGAATGCTGTCTTAAGGGAGACCCAGTACTTC

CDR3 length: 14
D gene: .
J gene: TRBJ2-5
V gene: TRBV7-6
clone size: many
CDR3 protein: CASSFSLYQETQYF
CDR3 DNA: TGTGCCAGCAGCTTCAGTCTGTACCAAGAGACCCAGTACTTC

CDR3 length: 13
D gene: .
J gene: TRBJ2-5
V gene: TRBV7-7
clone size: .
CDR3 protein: CASSSTAAETQYF
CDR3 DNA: TGTGCTAGCAGTTCTACAGCTGCGGAGACCCAGTACTTC

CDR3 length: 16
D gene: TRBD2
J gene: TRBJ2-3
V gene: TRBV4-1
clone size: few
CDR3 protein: CASSQEGSGSPDTQYF
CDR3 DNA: TGCGCCAGCAGCCAAGAGGGTAGCGGGAGCCCAGATACGCAGTATTTT

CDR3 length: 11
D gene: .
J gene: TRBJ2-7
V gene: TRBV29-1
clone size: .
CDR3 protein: CSVEKSYEQYF
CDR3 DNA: TGCAGCGTTGAGAAATCCTACGAGCAGTACTTC

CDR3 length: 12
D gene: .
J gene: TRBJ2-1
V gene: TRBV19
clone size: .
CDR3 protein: CASSISRNEQFF
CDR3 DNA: TGTGCCAGTAGTATCTCGCGCAATGAGCAGTTCTTC